Shown below are 5 T cell receptor beta chains from a single sample sequenced in a study of blood T cell repertoires in COVID-19. Sequencing was performed with immunoSEQ multiplex PCR; in TCRdb, only in-frame clones are kept and a portion is missing. The sample consists of about 200,000 clones, 85% of them appearing once. The sequencing sample was made of peripheral blood. The receptors come from a man aged 55 to 70 with COVID-19, enrolled during active disease.

The chain has TRBV6-5 and TRBJ1-1, with D unresolved. The germline V gene encodes CDR1 MNHEY and CDR2 SVGAGI. Trimming pared 2 bases from V and 4 bases from J, leaving 17 bases between. The CDR3 totals 16 residues. CDR3: CASSYAPPIRGTEAFF. The DNA of the CDR3 is TGTGCCAGCAGTTACGCCCCCCCAATACGGGGCACTGAAGCTTTCTTT.

This clone was recorded a few times. This chain uses TRBV6-5 with TRBJ2-5, with 9 bases that match TRBD1. The CDR3 extends over 14 amino acids. V lost 2 bases, J lost 2 bases, and 0 bases stayed unmatched. Germline V gene data show CDR1 as MNHEY and CDR2 as SVGAGI. The DNA of the CDR3 is TGTGCCAGCAGTTACGGGACAGGGCAAGAGACCCAGTACTTC. Translating gives CASSYGTGQETQYF.

The CDR3 coding sequence is TGTGCCAGCAGTGATTTTGACAGGGCCTACAATGAGCAGTTCTTC. Its translation: CASSDFDRAYNEQFF. The rearrangement links TRBV25-1 to TRBJ2-1, with TRBD1 matching over 7 bases. The CDR3 length is 15 residues. Germline V lookup: CDR1 MGHDK, CDR2 SYGVNS. The V and J ends lost 3 bases and 2 bases, in that order; junction bases with no gene match: 4.

V gene TRBV4-3 combines with J gene TRBJ1-2; TRBD1 matches 9 bases. With 1 base clipped from V and 6 bases from J, the junction kept 6 bases outside the gene matches. The CDR3 totals 15 residues. Germline V gene lookup returns CDR1 LGHNA and CDR2 YSLEER. As DNA, the CDR3 is TGCGCCAGCAGCCAAGGAGGACAGGGGCCCCATGGCTACACCTTC. It yields the protein CASSQGGQGPHGYTF.

V and J are TRBV4-1 and TRBJ2-3; 10 nucleotides line up with TRBD2. Trimming at V came to 0 bases and at J to 3 bases, leaving 6 bases not matched to a gene. CDR1 is MGHRA and CDR2 is YSYEKL in the germline V gene. This CDR3 region has 17 residues. This chain's CDR3 is CASSQDRAGGPTDTQYF. Written as DNA, the CDR3 is TGCGCCAGCAGCCAAGATCGAGCGGGAGGGCCGACAGATACGCAGTATTTT.